The rows below give T cell receptor beta chains drawn from one sample of a study of cytomegalovirus exposure and HLA in healthy donors. Clones were read by immunoSEQ multiplex PCR, and TCRdb kept only the in-frame ones, dropping some. Of 120,000 to 150,000 clones detected, approximately 82% appear once; the ten largest clones hold about 3.5%. The sample taken for sequencing was PBMCs. These receptors were collected from a man aged 40-49 years in good health and CMV-seronegative. CDR3s include the opening cysteine and the closing phenylalanine or tryptophan. D genes are given only for firm matches. A row's size may be missing; if present it is once, few, many or a size class.

j_call v_call clone_size d_call cdr3_nt cdr3_aa
TRBJ1-3 TRBV19 - - TGTGCCAGTAGCCTCATCAGCACTAGCTCTGGAAACACCATATATTTT CASSLISTSSGNTIYF
TRBJ2-1 TRBV5-1 - TRBD2 TGCGCCAGCAGCCCCGGGAGGAATAGCTGGGATGAGCAGTTCTTC CASSPGRNSWDEQFF
TRBJ2-2 TRBV4-1 - - TGCGCCAGCAGAACAGGGTCCGGGGAGCTGTTTTTT CASRTGSGELFF
TRBJ1-4 TRBV27 - - TGTGCCAGCAGTGCAACAGGGTTGTTTTATGAAAAACTGTTTTTT CASSATGLFYEKLFF
TRBJ1-6 TRBV5-4 - - TGTGCCAGCAGCTTGGACAGTTTGCGGGCTTCACCCCTCCACTTT CASSLDSLRASPLHF
TRBJ1-2 TRBV6-5 - - TGTGCCAGCAGTGATAGCGGGATATATGGCTACACCTTC CASSDSGIYGYTF
TRBJ2-2 TRBV9 - - TGTGCCAGCAGCTCCCAAATTGGGGCCTCCACCGGGGAGCTGTTTTTT CASSSQIGASTGELFF
TRBJ2-7 TRBV15 - - TGTGCCACCAGCAGAGAGGTGGGACTCCTCTTTATTTACGAGCAGTACTTC CATSREVGLLFIYEQYF
TRBJ1-2 TRBV5-1 few TRBD1 TGCGCCAGCAGCTTGACCGGGACAGTGGCTGATGGCTACACCTTC CASSLTGTVADGYTF
TRBJ2-1 TRBV4-1 - TRBD1 TGCGCCAGCAGCCTAAGACAGGGCAATGAGCAGTTCTTC CASSLRQGNEQFF
TRBJ1-2 TRBV4-1 - TRBD1 TGCGCCAGCAGCCAAGGTGGGAATACAGGGGTTGGTGGCTACACCTTC CASSQGGNTGVGGYTF
TRBJ2-7 TRBV5-1 - TRBD1 TGCGCCAGCAGCTTTGATCCTCCGGGACAGAATTACTACGAGCAGTACTTC CASSFDPPGQNYYEQYF
TRBJ2-7 TRBV27 - TRBD1 TGTGCCAGCAGCCGCCTTCCGGGACAGGGAACGTACGAGCAGTACTTC CASSRLPGQGTYEQYF
TRBJ1-2 TRBV11-2 - - TGTGCCAGCAGCCCCGTACAGATTTACTATGGCTACACCTTC CASSPVQIYYGYTF
TRBJ1-1 TRBV11-2 once TRBD1 TGTGCCAGCAGCTCGCGGGGGACAGGGACGAACACTGAAGCTTTCTTT CASSSRGTGTNTEAFF
TRBJ2-5 TRBV28 - - TGTGCCAGCAGTTTCATTACCGGGGAAGAGACCCAGTACTTC CASSFITGEETQYF